Reported below is one TCR beta chain. The antigen it binds to is not known. No base quality values were provided; no much bigger clone lies one nucleotide off. The immunoSEQ Assay, a bias-controlled multiplex PCR, was used to amplify TCRbeta CDR3 regions from genomic DNA. In the authors' own workflow: Within the assay, amplification of reference gene primers was used to estimate how many nucleated cells each sample contained. To quantify the absolute abundance of each unique TCRbeta CDR3 rearrangement, sequence reads were collapsed and filtered. For each sample, productive Simpson clonality was calculated by taking the square root of Simpson's diversity index across productive rearrangements. The table comes from immuneACCESS by way of TCRdb, which keeps in-frame sequences with V and J called. Part of the clones is missing from these tables; in studies checked, under half for an unresolved V gene and the rest for unknown reasons. V and J calls plus clone size are reproduced from that table; the DNA served to infer D and trimming. The sample data list under 250,000 clones, and 81% of these were observed just once. The top ten clonotypes cover 7.9% of the sample.

Collaborating institutions collected whole blood in K2EDTA tubes following their own protocols. For TCRbeta analysis, collaborator samples were shipped as frozen whole blood, as isolated PBMCs, or as DNA extracted from either sample type. This sample stems from a study of blood T cell repertoires in COVID-19 (TCRdb year 2020). As for the study more broadly: Samples covering the acute and convalescent phases of COVID-19 were provided by collaborators in the United States, Italy and Spain. The material from the prospective study consisted of cDNA or gDNA derived from T cells, B-cell-depleted T cells, or PBMCs. The dataset comprised deeply sampled blood TCRbeta repertoires from subjects exposed to, actively infected with, or recovered from COVID-19. The repertoires were released in a freely available public database meant as a resource for research on the immune response to SARS-CoV-2. Samples came from the ongoing ImmuneRACE study (first 160 participants) plus 1,254 subjects from 6 global collaborators. The sample metadata nearly always contained a de-identified subject ID, COVID-19 status, age in years and sex. Where HLA class I and class II types were available, the types were taken from metadata supplied by the sample provider, not from assay-based typing. Results and caveats for the whole study, not just this receptor: How much clinical and demographic metadata was included differed by source and by participant, and the metadata was provided uncurated.

CDR1 and CDR2, looked up from the germline V gene, are ENHRY and SYGVKD. Inclusive of the bounding cysteine and phenylalanine, the CDR3 is 17 residues long. Only the CDR3 DNA stays, 51 bases, in frame from base 1. Between the V and J ends, shortened by 4 bases and 0 bases respectively, the junction contains 16 bases. The V and J segments used are TRBV10-3 and TRBJ2-1; the D region possibly corresponds to TRBD1 (6 bases align). The sample was peripheral blood. The clonotype comes from a woman older than 75 with acute or convalescent COVID-19. The nucleotide sequence reads as follows: TGTGCCATCAGTGGCCCCGGCAGGGGCCTCTCCTACAATGAGCAGTTCTTC. This sequence encodes CAISGPGRGLSYNEQFF.